Each of the 28 T cell receptor beta chains below was sequenced from the same sample in a study of T cell changes during pregnancy in multiple sclerosis. Some clones are missing from TCRdb's copy, which holds only in-frame ones; the method was immunoSEQ multiplex PCR. The sample carries 30,000 to 40,000 clones, 91% recorded once. The sequences come from CD8+ T cells from peripheral blood mononuclear cells, collected in the second trimester of pregnancy. The source of these receptors is a female donor with multiple sclerosis, enrolled in a pregnancy study.

This chain joins TRBV9 and TRBJ2-1; a weak D match, TRBD1 (7 bases). V was trimmed by 5 bases and J by 6 bases, leaving 12 bases between them. The CDR3 sequence is 13 residues long. The germline CDR1 and CDR2 sequences are SGDLS and YYNGEE. The DNA for the CDR3 is TGTGCCAGCAGGGAGGGGGCTGGCAATGAGCAGTTCTTC. This gives the protein CASREGAGNEQFF.

This chain connects TRBV10-2 to TRBJ2-1; TRBD1 might be the D (6 bases). The CDR3 extends over 15 amino acids. V lost 7 bases, J lost 1 base, and 14 bases lay in between. In germline, CDR1 is WSHSY, CDR2 SAAADI. The CDR3 DNA reads as TGCGCCAGCAAAAAAGGGGGTTCGTCCTACAATGAGCAGTTCTTC. Translating it yields CASKKGGSSYNEQFF.

The chain couples TRBV13 to TRBJ2-5; 7 positions agree with TRBD2. The CDR3 sequence is 18 residues long. The V gene's germline CDR1 is PRHDT and CDR2 FYEKMQ (reference sequence). Trimming cost V 5 bases and J 2 bases; bases outside gene matches: 17. This CDR3 is CASSPVLRAGKLQETQYF. The CDR3 DNA is TGTGCCAGCAGCCCCGTCCTGAGAGCGGGGAAACTTCAAGAGACCCAGTACTTC.

This sequence joins TRBV7-9 and TRBJ2-2, with no clear D. CDR1 is SEHNR, CDR2 FQNEAQ, per germline (reference sequence). The CDR3 totals 15 residues. V shed 1 base and J shed 5 bases, with 11 bases lying between them. CDR3 loop: CASSLGRSETGELFF. The CDR3 DNA reads as TGTGCCAGCAGCTTAGGTCGGTCGGAGACCGGGGAGCTGTTTTTT.

This clone was detected a few times. This sequence joins TRBV4-2 and TRBJ1-1; no clear D gene. The CDR3 totals 15 residues. Germline CDR1 and CDR2: LGHNA and YNFKEQ. Trimming took 1 base from V and 2 from J, leaving 11 bases between them. CDR3: CASSQALVTNTEAFF. The CDR3 bases are TGTGCCAGCAGCCAAGCCCTGGTGACTAACACTGAAGCTTTCTTT.

This clone was recorded once. The chain uses TRBV5-5 and TRBJ2-7; possible D gene TRBD1, 5 bases. Germline lookup yields CDR1 SGHKS and CDR2 YYEKEE (reference sequence). Trimming stripped 0 bases from V and 7 bases from J, with 11 bases between. CDR3 length: 13 residues. The CDR3 reads CASSLGSAGEQYF. The CDR3 DNA reads as TGTGCCAGCAGCTTGGGTTCAGCAGGGGAGCAGTACTTC.

V usage is TRBV10-3 and J usage is TRBJ1-2, with 8 bases that match TRBD1. Per germline, CDR1 ENHRY and CDR2 SYGVKD. Unmatched junction bases numbered 21, after V lost 2 bases and J lost 4 bases. This CDR3 region has 20 residues. CDR3 nucleotide sequence: TGTGCCATCAGTGAGACGGAGCCTCAGGGGGCTGATTTTCCGGGCTATGGCTACACCTTC. This encodes CAISETEPQGADFPGYGYTF.

J is TRBJ1-2 and V is TRBV4-1; the D gene is possibly TRBD1 (6 bases). The V and J ends lost 0 bases and 4 bases respectively, with 12 bases between them. The germline V gene has CDR1 MGHRA and CDR2 YSYEKL. The CDR3 runs 15 residues. CDR3 in DNA: TGCGCCAGCAGCCAAGAGCAGACAGGACGCTATGGCTACACCTTC. Amino acids: CASSQEQTGRYGYTF.

The V gene is TRBV7-9, the J gene TRBJ1-4, with 8 bases lining up with TRBD1. This CDR3 has 17 amino acids. V gave up 5 bases and J gave up 1 base; unmatched junction bases: 9. Germline assignment: CDR1 SEHNR and CDR2 FQNEAQ (reference sequence). CDR3 DNA sequence: TGTGCCAGCAGCCGAATAGACAGGGGCCGAACTAATGAAAAACTGTTTTTT. It yields the protein CASSRIDRGRTNEKLFF.

The J gene is TRBJ1-4, the V gene TRBV2, with TRBD1 as a possible D gene (6 bases). The CDR3 length is 13 residues. The V gene lost 3 bases and the J gene lost 7 bases, with 9 bases spanning the gap. CDR1 and CDR2 from the germline V gene are SNHLY and FYNNEI. CDR3 nucleotides: TGTGCCAGCAGTGAGGGGACACCTGAAAAACTGTTTTTT. It encodes CASSEGTPEKLFF.

The rearrangement uses TRBV29-1 and TRBJ2-7, with 7 bases that match TRBD1. The length of the CDR3 is 13 residues. Germline V gene data show CDR1 as SQVTM and CDR2 as ANQGSEA. J gave up 5 bases and V 7 bases, and 11 bases lay outside the gene matches. CDR3 loop: CSGTTGENHEQYF. In nucleotides, the CDR3 is TGCAGCGGAACTACAGGGGAAAATCACGAGCAGTACTTC.

The CDR3 spells CASSDRGGVTEAFF. As DNA, the CDR3 is TGCGCCAGCAGCGACCGAGGGGGCGTCACTGAAGCTTTCTTT. This sequence joins TRBV5-1 and TRBJ1-1, with 7 bases that match TRBD1. Germline CDR1 reads SGHRS; CDR2 reads YFSETQ. Unmatched junction bases numbered 7, after V lost 4 bases and J lost 4 bases. The CDR3 extends over 14 amino acids.

CDR3 nucleotides: TGTGCCAGCAGTGAAGCGAAGGGGTCCCCCGCGGTAGAGACCCAGTACTTC. Translation gives CASSEAKGSPAVETQYF. The chain recombines TRBV2 with TRBJ2-5; maybe TRBD1 (5 bases). The CDR3 runs 17 residues. With 0 bases removed from V and 4 bases from J, the gap between germline ends came to 18 bases. Germline CDR1 reads SNHLY; CDR2 reads FYNNEI.

J is TRBJ1-2 and V is TRBV11-2; D gene unclear. The ends were cut back, 4 bases at V and 0 bases at J, with 12 bases in the middle. The CDR3 contains 15 residues. CDR1 and CDR2 from the germline V gene are SGHAT and FQNNGV. CDR3 nucleotide sequence: TGTGCCAGCAGCTCGCTAGTAAAACCTAACTATGGCTACACCTTC. It yields the protein CASSSLVKPNYGYTF.

The genes are TRBV5-1 and TRBJ1-1, with TRBD1 matching over 8 bases. Per germline, CDR1 SGHRS and CDR2 YFSETQ. The V and J ends lost 4 bases and 8 bases, in that order; junction bases with no gene match: 10. The CDR3 is 14 residues long. The CDR3 is CASSPRPGGLEAFF. For the CDR3, the DNA is TGCGCCAGCAGCCCACGTCCAGGGGGCTTAGAAGCTTTCTTT.

This clone occurred a few times. CDR3 residues: CASRGQANEQFF. The CDR3 nucleotides read TGTGCCAGCAGGGGGCAGGCAAATGAGCAGTTCTTC. The chain employs TRBV2 and TRBJ2-1, with TRBD1 as a possible D gene (5 bases). CDR3 length: 12 residues. Germline lookup yields CDR1 SNHLY and CDR2 FYNNEI. The V and J ends lost 6 bases and 7 bases respectively, with 10 bases between them.

The J gene is TRBJ1-2, the V gene TRBV5-6; 7 nucleotides align to TRBD1. This CDR3 has 13 amino acids. Trimming took 0 bases from V and 8 from J; bases not matched to a gene: 4. CDR1 is SGHDT, CDR2 YYEEEE, per germline. In nucleotides, the CDR3 is TGTGCCAGCAGCTTGGCCGACAGGGAGGGCTACACCTTC. It specifies CASSLADREGYTF.

CDR3 region: CASSQDGDRGITGELFF. As DNA, the CDR3 is TGCGCCAGCAGCCAAGATGGAGACAGGGGTATAACCGGGGAGCTGTTTTTT. The rearrangement uses TRBV4-3 and TRBJ2-2, with 8 bases fitting TRBD1. V gave up 0 bases and J gave up 5 bases; unmatched junction bases: 8. Per the germline V gene, CDR1 is LGHNA and CDR2 is YSLEER. The CDR3 runs 17 residues.

This chain uses TRBV27 with TRBJ2-2, with 8 bases that match TRBD1. CDR1 is MNHEY, CDR2 SMNVEV, per germline (reference sequence). Trimming cost V 8 bases and J 4 bases; bases outside gene matches: 15. The CDR3 is 17 amino acids. CDR3 sequence reads: CASGQGQEVFSTGELFF. CDR3 DNA: TGTGCCAGCGGACAGGGACAGGAGGTATTTAGCACCGGGGAGCTGTTTTTT.

The chain uses TRBV7-9 and TRBJ2-7; 10 nucleotides align to TRBD1. The CDR3 is made up of 16 amino acids. Per the germline V gene, CDR1 is SEHNR and CDR2 is FQNEAQ (reference sequence). The trim removed 4 bases at V and 7 bases at J, leaving 13 bases unmatched. Written as DNA, the CDR3 is TGTGCCAGCAGCTCTCGGGACAGGGGCCCCCGTGGGGAGCAGTACTTC. It is translated as CASSSRDRGPRGEQYF. The entire variable domain, with the rest obtained from reference TRBV7-9 and TRBJ2-7, is as follows: DTGVSQNPRHKITKRGQNVTFRCDPISEHNRLYWYRQTLGQGPEFLTYFQNEAQLEKSRLLSDRFSAERPKGSFSTLEIQRTEQGDSAMYLCASSSRDRGPRGEQYFGPGTRLTVT.

V gene TRBV13 combines with J gene TRBJ2-1; D gene ambiguous. Per germline, CDR1 PRHDT and CDR2 FYEKMQ (reference sequence). The CDR3 is 12 residues long. The V and J ends lost 5 bases and 6 bases respectively, with 8 bases between them. CDR3 loop: CASSPSGNEQFF. CDR3 nucleotides: TGTGCCAGCAGCCCCTCAGGCAATGAGCAGTTCTTC.

This clone has a single count. The V call is TRBV7-8, the J call TRBJ2-3; unclear D gene. Deletions cut 8 bases from V and 5 bases from J, with 11 bases between. CDR1 SGHVS and CDR2 FQNEAQ come from the germline V gene. This CDR3 comprises 12 residues. This CDR3 is CASVPLGDTQYF. In nucleotides, the CDR3 is TGTGCCAGCGTACCCCTCGGAGATACGCAGTATTTT.

This sequence joins TRBV7-2 and TRBJ2-7; D possibly corresponds to TRBD2 (5 bases). This CDR3 spans 15 amino acids. V shed 1 base and J shed 0 bases, with 10 bases lying between them. CDR1 and CDR2 (germline): SGHTA, FQGNSA. The CDR3 bases are TGTGCCAGCAGCTTAGGAGCTAGCAGCTCCTACGAGCAGTACTTC. Its protein product is CASSLGASSSYEQYF.

The rearrangement joins TRBV9 to TRBJ1-1; 7 bases are shared with TRBD1. In germline, CDR1 is SGDLS, CDR2 YYNGEE. The CDR3 runs 16 residues. The junction had 10 bases not matched to a gene; V was cut back by 4 bases and J by 1 base. CDR3 loop: CASSPGTAKGNTEAFF. The CDR3 coding sequence is TGTGCCAGCAGCCCCGGGACAGCGAAGGGGAACACTGAAGCTTTCTTT.

This clone was detected only once. The CDR3 reads CASSYRDTGELFF. The CDR3 DNA reads as TGTGCCAGCAGCTACAGGGACACCGGGGAGCTGTTTTTT. V usage is TRBV7-9 and J usage is TRBJ2-2; D possibly corresponds to TRBD1 (6 bases). Trimming shortened V by 4 bases and J by 3 bases, and 6 bases separated the two germline ends. Per the germline V gene, CDR1 is SEHNR and CDR2 is FQNEAQ (reference sequence). This CDR3 is 13 amino acids long.

This rearrangement joins TRBV11-3 to TRBJ2-3; the D gene is possibly TRBD2 (7 bases). Germline-derived CDR1 and CDR2 are SGHNT and YENEEA. V lost 4 bases and J 5 bases, leaving 13 bases between the germline ends. The CDR3 sequence is 14 residues long. The CDR3 DNA is TGTGCCAGCAGCTCTAGAAGGGGGGGAGATACGCAGTATTTT. It encodes CASSSRRGGDTQYF.

The chain carries TRBV18 and TRBJ2-3; TRBD1 matches at 8 bases. Germline CDR1 reads KGHSH; CDR2 reads LQKENI. The CDR3 loop spans 14 amino acids. V was clipped by 1 base and J by 3 bases; unmatched bases: 0. The DNA of the CDR3 is TGTGCCAGCTCACCACGGGACAGGACAGATACGCAGTATTTT. Protein sequence: CASSPRDRTDTQYF.

This clone was observed a single time. The rearrangement uses TRBV18 and TRBJ1-1; 10 bases are a match to TRBD1. CDR1 and CDR2 from the germline V gene are KGHSH and LQKENI. This CDR3 spans 14 amino acids. J was trimmed by 5 bases and V by 3 bases; bases with no gene match: 3. This CDR3 is CASSPGQGGTEAFF. The CDR3 nucleotides read TGTGCCAGCTCACCCGGACAGGGGGGGACTGAAGCTTTCTTT.